The text below deals with one TCR beta chain. Its antigen remains unknown. The V gene lost 3 bases and the J gene lost 1 base, with 16 bases spanning the gap. The CDR3 is 17 residues long. The sample is drawn from a study of T-cell memory formation after mild COVID-19. Study-wide results and limits: Clones shrinking from day 15 to 85 showed even CD4/CD8 mixes; later expanders tilted CD4+.

TCRdb reprocessed the 5' RACE reads via MiXCR and lists one record per CDR3 protein. The sample has 300,000 to 350,000 distinct CDR3 sequences; roughly 13% are singletons. The receptor's source is a man aged 18 to 30 who had mild COVID-19 (a few samples of this study predate the infection). Cell type and time point are not known. The chain couples TRBV12-3 or TRBV12-4 to TRBJ2-4, with D perhaps matching TRBD1 or TRBD2 (6 bases each). Sample: PBMCs or a T cell subset sorted from them (not recorded which). The CDR3 DNA sequence: TGTGCCAGCAGTTTTCTGTTGGGGGGCGCGGCCAAAAACATTCAGTACTTC. Its translation: CASSFLLGGAAKNIQYF.